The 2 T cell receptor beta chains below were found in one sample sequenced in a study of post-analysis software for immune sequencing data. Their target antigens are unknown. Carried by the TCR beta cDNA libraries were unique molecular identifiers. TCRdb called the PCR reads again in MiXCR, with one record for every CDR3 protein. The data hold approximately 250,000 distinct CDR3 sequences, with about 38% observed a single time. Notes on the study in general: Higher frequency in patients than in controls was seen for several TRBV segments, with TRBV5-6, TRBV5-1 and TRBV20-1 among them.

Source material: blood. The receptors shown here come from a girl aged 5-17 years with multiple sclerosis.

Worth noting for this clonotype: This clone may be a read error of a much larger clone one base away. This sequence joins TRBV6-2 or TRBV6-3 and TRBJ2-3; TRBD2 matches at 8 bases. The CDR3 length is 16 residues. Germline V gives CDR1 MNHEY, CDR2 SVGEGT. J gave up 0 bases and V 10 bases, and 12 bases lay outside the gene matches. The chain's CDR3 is CANSPRLATSTDTQYF. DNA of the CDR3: TGTGCCAACAGCCCCAGACTAGCGACTAGCACAGATACGCAGTATTTT.

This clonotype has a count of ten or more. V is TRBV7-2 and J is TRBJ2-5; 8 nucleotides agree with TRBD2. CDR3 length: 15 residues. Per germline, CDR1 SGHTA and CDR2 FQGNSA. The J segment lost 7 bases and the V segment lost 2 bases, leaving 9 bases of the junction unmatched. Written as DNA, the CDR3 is TGTGCCAGCAGCTTATCATCGGGGGGGTCTGCGACCCAGTACTTC. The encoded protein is CASSLSSGGSATQYF.